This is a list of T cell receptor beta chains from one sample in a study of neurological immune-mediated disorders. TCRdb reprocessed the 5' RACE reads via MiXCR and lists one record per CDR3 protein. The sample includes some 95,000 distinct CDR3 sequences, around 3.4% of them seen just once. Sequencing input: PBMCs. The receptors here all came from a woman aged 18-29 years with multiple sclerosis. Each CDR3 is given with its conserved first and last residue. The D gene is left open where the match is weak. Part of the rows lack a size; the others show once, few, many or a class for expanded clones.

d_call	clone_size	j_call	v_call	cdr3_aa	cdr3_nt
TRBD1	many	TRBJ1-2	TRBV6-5	CASSYSTGMIYGYTF	TGTGCCAGCAGTTACTCGACAGGGATGATCTATGGCTACACCTTC
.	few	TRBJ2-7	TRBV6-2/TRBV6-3	CASSYDELSYEQYF	TGTGCCAGCAGTTACGACGAACTGTCCTACGAGCAGTACTTC
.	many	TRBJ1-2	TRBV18	CASSPGGEGYGYTF	TGTGCCAGCTCACCGGGAGGTGAGGGCTATGGCTACACCTTC
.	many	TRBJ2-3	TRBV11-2	CASSPMYSPSTDTQYF	TGTGCCAGCAGCCCGATGTACAGCCCTAGCACAGATACGCAGTATTTT
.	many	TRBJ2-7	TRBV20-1	CSAAGNSFYEQYF	TGCAGTGCCGCAGGGAATAGTTTCTACGAGCAGTACTTC
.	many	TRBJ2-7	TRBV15	CATSRTSTNEQYF	TGTGCCACCAGCAGAACATCTACCAACGAGCAGTACTTC
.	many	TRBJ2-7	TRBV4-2	CASSQDSQGEQYF	TGTGCCAGCAGCCAAGATTCCCAGGGTGAGCAGTACTTC
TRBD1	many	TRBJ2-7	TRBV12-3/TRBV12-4	CASSYPGQGAYEQYF	TGTGCCAGCAGTTACCCAGGACAGGGGGCCTACGAGCAGTACTTC
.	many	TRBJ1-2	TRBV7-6	CASSLAGAGNYGYTF	TGTGCCAGCAGCTTAGCAGGGGCTGGGAACTATGGCTACACCTTC
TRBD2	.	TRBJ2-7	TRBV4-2	CASSRRSGTSHGGGVKEQYF	TGTGCCAGCAGCCGCCGGTCCGGGACTAGTCACGGGGGTGGGGTTAAAGAGCAGTACTTC
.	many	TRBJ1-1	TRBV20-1	CSARMTRGANTGAFF	TGCAGTGCTCGAATGACTCGGGGCGCGAACACTGGGGCTTTCTTT
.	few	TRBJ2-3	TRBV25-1	CASSDAASTDTQYF	TGTGCCAGCAGTGACGCAGCTAGCACAGATACGCAGTATTTT
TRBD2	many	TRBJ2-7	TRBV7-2	CATTRGGPSVEQYF	TGTGCCACTACGAGGGGAGGGCCCTCGGTCGAGCAGTACTTC
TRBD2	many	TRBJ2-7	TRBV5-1	CASSFGTSGVGFSYEQYF	TGCGCCAGCAGCTTCGGGACTAGCGGGGTAGGGTTCTCCTACGAGCAGTACTTC
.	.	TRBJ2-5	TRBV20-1	CSAGPYAEETQYF	TGCAGTGCCGGACCGTATGCTGAAGAGACCCAGTACTTC
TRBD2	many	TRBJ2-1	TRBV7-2	CASSLGSSGSWNEQFF	TGTGCCAGCAGCTTAGGTTCTAGCGGGAGTTGGAATGAGCAGTTCTTC
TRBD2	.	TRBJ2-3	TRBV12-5	CASALSGRALDTQYF	TGTGCTAGTGCCCTTAGCGGGAGGGCCTTAGATACGCAGTATTTT
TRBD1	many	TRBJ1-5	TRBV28	CASSQTGEAQPQHF	TGTGCCAGCAGCCAGACAGGGGAGGCTCAGCCCCAGCATTTT
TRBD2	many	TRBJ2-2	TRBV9	CASSVSGLAGGSNTGELFF	TGTGCCAGCAGCGTCTCAGGACTAGCGGGAGGGTCGAACACCGGGGAGCTGTTTTTT
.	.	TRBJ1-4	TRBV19	CASSQVINEKLFF	TGTGCCAGTAGTCAGGTGATTAATGAAAAACTGTTTTTT
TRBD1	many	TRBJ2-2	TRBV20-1	CSGDRGSGELFF	TGCAGTGGAGACAGGGGTTCCGGGGAGCTGTTTTTT
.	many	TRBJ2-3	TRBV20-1	CGCLDTSTDTQYF	TGCGGCTGTCTGGATACTAGCACAGATACGCAGTATTTT
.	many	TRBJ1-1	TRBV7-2	CASSLSLGTEAFF	TGTGCCAGCAGCCTCTCCCTGGGCACTGAAGCTTTCTTT
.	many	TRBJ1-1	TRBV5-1	CASSYDGLNTEAFF	TGCGCCAGCAGCTACGACGGATTGAACACTGAAGCTTTCTTT
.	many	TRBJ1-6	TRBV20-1	CSASPSHPNSPLHF	TGCAGTGCTAGTCCTTCTCATCCTAATTCACCCCTCCACTTT
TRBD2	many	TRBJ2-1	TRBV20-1	CSARKGTSGNNEQFF	TGCAGTGCTAGAAAGGGGACTAGCGGAAACAATGAGCAGTTCTTC
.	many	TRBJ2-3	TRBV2	CASSALRITDTQYF	TGTGCCAGCAGCGCCCTTAGGATAACGGATACGCAGTATTTT
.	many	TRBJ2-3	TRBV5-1	CASTETGTDTQYF	TGCGCCAGCACGGAAACCGGCACAGATACGCAGTATTTT
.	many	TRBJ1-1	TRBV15	CATSRDGDTKNTEAFF	TGTGCCACCAGCAGAGACGGGGACACGAAGAACACTGAAGCTTTCTTT
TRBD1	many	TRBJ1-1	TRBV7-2	CASSLDRGGLAEAFF	TGTGCCAGCAGCTTGGACAGGGGAGGTTTGGCTGAAGCTTTCTTT
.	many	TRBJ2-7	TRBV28	CASSFPLSYEQYF	TGTGCCAGCAGTTTCCCATTATCCTACGAGCAGTACTTC
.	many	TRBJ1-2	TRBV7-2	CASSQGEGYGYTF	TGTGCCAGCAGCCAAGGGGAGGGCTATGGCTACACCTTC
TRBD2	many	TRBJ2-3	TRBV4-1	CASSRRNTGLADTDTQYF	TGCGCCAGCAGCCGGAGGAACACGGGACTAGCGGACACAGATACGCAGTATTTT
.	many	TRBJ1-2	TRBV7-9	CASSLGSLGSNYGYTF	TGTGCCAGCAGCTTAGGATCCCTCGGATCAAACTATGGCTACACCTTC
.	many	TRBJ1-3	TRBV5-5	CASSLAISSGNTIYF	TGTGCCAGCAGCTTGGCAATCAGTAGTGGAAACACCATATATTTT
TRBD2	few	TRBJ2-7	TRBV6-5	CASRSGSYSYEQYF	TGTGCCAGCAGGAGCGGGAGTTACTCCTACGAGCAGTACTTC
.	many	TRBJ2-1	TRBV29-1	CSVEDLVDTFSNEQFF	TGCAGCGTTGAAGATTTAGTGGACACCTTTTCCAATGAGCAGTTCTTC
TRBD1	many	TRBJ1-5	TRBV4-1	CASSYGTGFQPQHF	TGCGCCAGCAGTTACGGGACAGGGTTCCAGCCCCAGCATTTT
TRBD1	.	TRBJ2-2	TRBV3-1	CASSQDPGTGRGELFF	TGTGCCAGCAGCCAAGATCCCGGGACAGGAAGAGGGGAGCTGTTTTTT
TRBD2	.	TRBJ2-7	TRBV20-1	CSARGGLAGHEQYF	TGCAGTGCTAGAGGGGGACTAGCGGGGCACGAGCAGTACTTC
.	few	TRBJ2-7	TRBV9	CASSVFGGEQYF	TGTGCCAGCAGCGTATTTGGGGGCGAGCAGTACTTC
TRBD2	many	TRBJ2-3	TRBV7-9	CASSSGRASTDTQYF	TGTGCCAGCAGCTCCGGGAGGGCCAGCACAGATACGCAGTATTTT
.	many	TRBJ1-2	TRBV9	CASTLLGARYGYTF	TGTGCCAGCACACTTTTGGGGGCGCGCTATGGCTACACCTTC
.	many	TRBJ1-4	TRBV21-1	CASSKVGGGSEKLFF	.
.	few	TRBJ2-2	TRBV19	CASSPTPGGAGELFF	TGTGCCAGTAGCCCTACCCCAGGGGGGGCCGGGGAGCTGTTTTTT
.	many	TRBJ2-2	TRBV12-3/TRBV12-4	CASSFADSGELFF	TGTGCCAGCAGTTTCGCAGATTCCGGGGAGCTGTTTTTT
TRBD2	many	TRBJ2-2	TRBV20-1	CSARDSGRPTTGELFF	TGCAGTGCTAGAGATAGCGGGAGGCCGACCACCGGGGAGCTGTTTTTT
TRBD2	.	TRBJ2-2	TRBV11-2	CAISSGRENTGELFF	TGTGCCATCAGCAGCGGGAGGGAGAACACCGGGGAGCTGTTTTTT
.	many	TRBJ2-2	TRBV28	CASSTSSWGTGELFF	TGTGCCAGCAGTACATCCTCGTGGGGCACCGGGGAGCTGTTTTTT
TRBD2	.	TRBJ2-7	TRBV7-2	CASSRGEYRTEQYF	TGTGCCAGCAGCCGGGGGGAGTACCGCACCGAGCAGTACTTC